The next 7 T cell receptor beta chains were all read from a single sample in a study of blood T cell repertoires in COVID-19. Method: immunoSEQ multiplex PCR; TCRdb's copy keeps in-frame clones and lacks some. The sample contains some 390,000 clones, 70% to 90% of which appear only once. Sequencing input: peripheral blood. These receptors all come from a woman aged 55 to 70 with COVID-19, enrolled during active disease.

A single count supports this clone. The V call is TRBV7-3, the J call TRBJ2-3, with 10 nucleotides matching TRBD1. The CDR3 is 14 residues long. V was pared by 4 bases and J by 3 bases, with 1 base of the junction left unmatched. Germline-derived CDR1 and CDR2 are SGHTA and FQGTGA. CDR3 region: CASSWTGGTDTQYF. The CDR3, as DNA: TGTGCCAGCAGCTGGACAGGGGGAACAGATACGCAGTATTTT.

The chain couples TRBV29-1 to TRBJ2-7; 8 positions match TRBD2. V gave up 4 bases and J gave up 2 bases; unmatched junction bases: 1. In germline, CDR1 is SQVTM, CDR2 ANQGSEA. The CDR3 loop spans 12 amino acids. Here the CDR3 DNA reads TGCAGCGTTGCAGCGGGGGCCTACGAGCAGTACTTC. Protein: CSVAAGAYEQYF.

The chain joins TRBV2 to TRBJ2-2; 8 bases line up with TRBD1. The junction had 1 base not matched to a gene; V was cut back by 4 bases and J by 0 bases. The CDR3 has 15 amino acids. CDR1 is SNHLY, CDR2 FYNNEI, per germline. CDR3 residues: CASSGTGSNTGELFF. Written as DNA, the CDR3 is TGTGCCAGCAGTGGGACAGGGTCGAACACCGGGGAGCTGTTTTTT.

The chain joins TRBV18 to TRBJ2-7, with D possibly being TRBD1 (6 bases). Germline V gives CDR1 KGHSH, CDR2 LQKENI. The CDR3 consists of 16 residues. Trimming cost V 3 bases and J 2 bases, with 17 bases left between them. CDR3 amino acids: CASSPPQGPPTYEQYF. The CDR3 coding sequence is TGTGCCAGCTCACCTCCACAGGGCCCCCCAACCTACGAGCAGTACTTC.

V gene TRBV19 combines with J gene TRBJ1-5; tentatively, D is TRBD1 (5 bases). In germline, CDR1 is LNHDA, CDR2 SQIVND (reference sequence). V was pared by 3 bases and J by 5 bases, with 14 bases between. The CDR3 loop spans 15 amino acids. The CDR3 DNA is TGTGCCAGTAGTATCGGGCCCAGGGCTTATCAGCCCCAGCATTTT. Its translation is CASSIGPRAYQPQHF.

V usage is TRBV10-3 and J usage is TRBJ1-1, with 7 bases fitting TRBD1. V trimming: 4 bases; J trimming: 4 bases; junction bases outside the gene matches: 6. CDR3 size: 14 residues. Germline V gene lookup returns CDR1 ENHRY and CDR2 SYGVKD. The CDR3 protein is CAISVAGGGTEAFF. CDR3 DNA: TGTGCCATCAGTGTGGCAGGGGGAGGCACTGAAGCTTTCTTT.

The V and J genes are TRBV24-1 and TRBJ1-5; 10 nucleotides align to TRBD1. The junction had 6 bases not matched to a gene; V was cut back by 3 bases and J by 5 bases. The CDR3 sequence is 16 residues long. Germline V lookup: CDR1 KGHDR, CDR2 SFDVKD. CDR3 nucleotide sequence: TGTGCCACCAGTGATGGGGGACAGGGGCAGTATCAGCCCCAGCATTTT. This translates into CATSDGGQGQYQPQHF.